This TCR beta chain is from a study of blood T cell repertoires in COVID-19. Study details: Samples came from the United States, Italy and Spain, spanning acute and convalescent COVID-19. Sources were T cells, B-cell-depleted T cells, or PBMCs; the material itself was cDNA or gDNA.

The CDR3 sequence is 13 residues long. After removal of 5 bases from V and 7 bases from J, the junction contained 2 bases not matched to a gene. The germline CDR1 and CDR2 sequences are SEHNR and FQNEAQ (reference sequence). As originally analysed: Using reference gene primer amplification, nucleated cell counts were estimated. Clones were read by immunoSEQ multiplex PCR, and TCRdb kept only the in-frame ones, dropping some. V and J calls and clone size are those listed in that table; D and trimming were worked out from the DNA. Of over 110,000 clones in the sample, about 91% are singletons; the top ten hold about 28%.

The TCR was taken from a human donor in a cohort sampled during active COVID-19. The chain employs TRBV7-9 and TRBJ1-6, with 7 nucleotides matching TRBD1. The sequencing sample was made of peripheral blood. The CDR3 loop reads CASSETGNSPLHF. In nucleotides, the CDR3 is TGTGCCAGCAGCGAGACAGGGAATTCACCCCTCCACTTT.